Presented here are 29 T cell receptor beta chains from one specimen sequenced in a study of cytomegalovirus exposure and HLA in healthy donors. The PCR used 60 Vbeta and 13 Jbeta primers. Sequencing used immunoSEQ multiplex PCR; TCRdb keeps in-frame clones, though not all of them. This table holds about 73,000 clones, 65% to 80% found once. The sample consisted of PBMCs. Source of these receptors: a man between 65 and 80 years old in good health and CMV-seronegative.

The V call is TRBV19, the J call TRBJ1-5; 9 nucleotides match TRBD1. Germline trimming cut 6 bases from V and 11 bases from J; bases unmatched to any gene: 8. The germline V gene encodes CDR1 LNHDA and CDR2 SQIVND (reference sequence). The CDR3 spans 13 residues. CDR3 loop: CASRETGGSAQHF. For the CDR3, the DNA is TGTGCCAGTAGGGAGACAGGGGGATCGGCCCAGCATTTT.

This clone came up a few times. The V and J genes are TRBV6-6 and TRBJ2-5; tentatively, D is TRBD2 (6 bases). The ends were cut back, 7 bases at V and 5 bases at J, with 11 bases in the middle. The CDR3 is 12 residues long. The germline gives CDR1 MNHNY, CDR2 SVGAGI (reference sequence). The CDR3 nucleotides read TGTGCCAGCAAGCTAGCGCAGGAGACCCAGTACTTC. Translating gives CASKLAQETQYF.

The sample holds a few counts of this clone. The chain uses TRBV29-1 and TRBJ1-1; 7 nucleotides agree with TRBD1. Looked up from germline, CDR1 is SQVTM and CDR2 is ANQGSEA. This CDR3 is built from 10 residues. V shed 7 bases, J shed 7 bases, and the junction held 3 bases outside the gene matches. The CDR3 region is CSGRDSEAFF. In DNA, the CDR3 is TGCAGCGGAAGGGACAGTGAAGCTTTCTTT.

This clone appeared once. The rearrangement joins TRBV15 to TRBJ2-7, with TRBD2 matching 11 bases. The CDR3 is 14 amino acids. The V segment lost 1 base and the J segment 5 bases; nucleotides outside the gene matches: 1. CDR1 is LNHNV and CDR2 is YYDKDF in the germline V gene (reference sequence). CDR3 residues: CATSRGLAGNEQYF. The CDR3 coding sequence is TGTGCCACCAGCAGAGGACTAGCGGGAAACGAGCAGTACTTC.

This clone was seen just once. J is TRBJ2-2 and V is TRBV2; 7 bases are shared with TRBD1. V lost 8 bases to trimming and J lost 3 bases; unmatched junction nucleotides: 0. The CDR3 has 12 amino acids. Germline loops: CDR1 SNHLY, CDR2 FYNNEI. Written as DNA, the CDR3 is TGTGCCAGCGACAGGGACACCGGGGAGCTGTTTTTT. Translating it yields CASDRDTGELFF.

This chain uses TRBV7-9 with TRBJ1-2; no definite D call. This CDR3 has 15 amino acids. Germline V gene sequence: CDR1 SEHNR, CDR2 FQNEAQ (reference sequence). V lost 5 bases, J lost 6 bases, and 19 bases lay in between. The CDR3 spells CASSLPGTTRDGYTF. In DNA form, the CDR3 reads TGTGCCAGCAGCCTCCCGGGCACCACGAGGGATGGCTACACCTTC.

The chain is built from TRBV6-5 and TRBJ2-5; 7 nucleotides agree with TRBD1. CDR1 is MNHEY and CDR2 is SVGAGI in the germline V gene. This CDR3 is built from 15 residues. V shed 5 bases, J shed 2 bases, and the junction held 8 bases outside the gene matches. This CDR3 reads CASSQGTAPQETQYF. DNA of the CDR3: TGTGCCAGCAGTCAAGGGACAGCCCCGCAAGAGACCCAGTACTTC.

The chain is built from TRBV7-2 and TRBJ2-7, with 8 bases matching TRBD1. Looked up from germline, CDR1 is SGHTA and CDR2 is FQGNSA. The CDR3 loop spans 12 amino acids. With 4 bases clipped from V and 6 bases from J, the junction kept 2 bases outside the gene matches. The CDR3 here is CASSSGTGEQYF. The CDR3 DNA reads TGTGCCAGCAGCTCCGGGACAGGCGAGCAGTACTTC.

CDR3 amino acids: CASSFNPSGISTDTQYF. The CDR3 DNA sequence: TGTGCCAGCAGCTTCAACCCTAGCGGGATCAGCACAGATACGCAGTATTTT. The rearrangement links TRBV7-2 to TRBJ2-3; 9 positions match TRBD2. The V gene's germline CDR1 is SGHTA and CDR2 FQGNSA. The V gene end was trimmed by 3 bases and the J gene end by 0 bases; junction bases not matched to a gene: 7. This CDR3 is 17 amino acids long.

The chain couples TRBV30 to TRBJ2-2; D perhaps matches TRBD2 (6 bases). The CDR3 totals 16 residues. Germline loops: CDR1 GTSNPN, CDR2 SVGIG (reference sequence). Deletions cut 5 bases from V and 4 bases from J, with 20 bases between. CDR3 bases: TGTGCCTGGGGGGGGACGGGTCTTGGGGGCACCGGGGAGCTGTTTTTT. Translating it yields CAWGGTGLGGTGELFF.

The chain couples TRBV4-3 to TRBJ1-3; D is undetermined. CDR3 length equals 14 residues. CDR1 is LGHNA and CDR2 is YSLEER in the germline V gene. The V gene lost 4 bases and the J gene lost 3 bases, with 10 bases spanning the gap. CDR3 nucleotide sequence: TGCGCCAGCAGCCTTTGGGCAGGTGGAAACACCATATATTTT. Translating it yields CASSLWAGGNTIYF.

This clone is a singleton in its sample. The CDR3 sequence: CASSPLSTANTEAFF. The CDR3 DNA sequence: TGTGCCAGCTCACCACTATCGACAGCAAACACTGAAGCTTTCTTT. The J gene is TRBJ1-1, the V gene TRBV18, with D possibly TRBD1 on 5 matching bases. V lost 1 base and J lost 2, with 11 bases in between. Germline V gene sequence: CDR1 KGHSH, CDR2 LQKENI. The CDR3 totals 15 residues.

This clone showed up just a few times. This chain uses TRBV7-2 with TRBJ2-3, with D possibly being TRBD1 (6 bases). The CDR3 is made up of 15 amino acids. CDR1 is SGHTA and CDR2 is FQGNSA in the germline V gene. V was pared by 1 base and J by 2 bases, with 10 bases between. CDR3 sequence reads: CASSLGRGYTDTQYF. In DNA, the CDR3 is TGTGCCAGCAGCTTAGGCAGGGGATACACAGATACGCAGTATTTT.

V gene TRBV28 combines with J gene TRBJ2-3; 10 nucleotides line up with TRBD2. CDR3 length: 16 residues. Looked up from germline, CDR1 is MDHEN and CDR2 is SYDVKM. Trimming cost V 2 bases and J 4 bases; bases outside gene matches: 6. CDR3: CASSLRLAGASDTQYF. DNA for the CDR3: TGTGCCAGCAGTTTAAGGCTAGCGGGGGCTTCAGATACGCAGTATTTT. The full variable domain, rest sourced from reference TRBV28 and TRBJ2-3, is DVKVTQSSRYLVKRTGEKVFLECVQDMDHENMFWYRQDPGLGLRLIYFSYDVKMKEKGDIPEGYSVSREKKERFSLILESASTNQTSMYLCASSLRLAGASDTQYFGPGTRLTVL.

This clone has a handful of counts. The rearrangement joins TRBV19 to TRBJ1-5; no clear D gene. Germline V gene lookup returns CDR1 LNHDA and CDR2 SQIVND (reference sequence). Trimming removed 10 bases at V and 3 bases at J, with 19 bases between. The CDR3 is made up of 15 amino acids. The CDR3, as DNA: TGTGCCACGAAGGGAGGCCCTGAATACAATCAGCCCCAGCATTTT. This codes for CATKGGPEYNQPQHF. Full variable domain (remainder filled in from reference TRBV19 and TRBJ1-5): DGGITQSPKYLFRKEGQNVTLSCEQNLNHDAMYWYRQDPGQGLRLIYYSQIVNDFQKGDIAEGYSVSREKKESFPLTVTSAQKNPTAFYLCATKGGPEYNQPQHFGDGTRLSIL.

This chain links TRBV28 with TRBJ2-7, with D possibly matching TRBD2 (6 bases). CDR1 MDHEN and CDR2 SYDVKM come from the germline V gene. With 6 bases removed from V and 2 bases from J, the gap between germline ends came to 17 bases. This CDR3 spans 15 amino acids. CDR3 region: CASRAAGTKTYEQYF. The DNA of the CDR3 is TGTGCCAGCAGGGCCGCGGGGACCAAGACCTACGAGCAGTACTTC.

This chain uses TRBV5-4 with TRBJ2-7, with D maybe TRBD1 (9 bases). The CDR3 sequence is 18 residues long. Trimming pared 3 bases from V and 2 bases from J, leaving 24 bases between. Germline V gene data show CDR1 as SGHNT and CDR2 as YYREEE (reference sequence). The CDR3 loop is CASSSRTGGTGRTYEQYF. CDR3 nucleotides: TGTGCCAGCAGCTCCCGGACGGGAGGGACAGGGCGTACCTACGAGCAGTACTTC.

The chain is built from TRBV18 and TRBJ2-5; a weak D match, TRBD2 (5 bases). CDR1 KGHSH and CDR2 LQKENI come from the germline V gene. The germline V and J ends were trimmed by 1 base and 1 base, with 7 bases remaining between them. The CDR3 contains 14 residues. This CDR3 reads CASSPQDFQETQYF. Here the CDR3 DNA reads TGTGCCAGCTCACCACAGGACTTCCAAGAGACCCAGTACTTC.

V usage is TRBV28 and J usage is TRBJ2-2, with 7 bases fitting TRBD2. Germline CDR1 MDHEN, CDR2 SYDVKM. J was trimmed by 5 bases and V by 9 bases; bases with no gene match: 12. The CDR3 sequence is 15 residues long. As DNA, the CDR3 is TGTGCCAGTAGTCACGGCGGGGGAGGTACCGGGGAGCTGTTTTTT. This gives the protein CASSHGGGGTGELFF.

J is TRBJ2-3 and V is TRBV12-2; TRBD1 is the table's D call and was not checked against the DNA. TRBV12-2 is a known pseudogene. This CDR3 region has 15 residues. CDR3 protein: CASRSDTGSTDTQYF. In nucleotides, the CDR3 is TGTGCAAGTCGCTCCGACACAGGGTCTACAGATACGCAGTATTTT.

The chain combines TRBV15 with TRBJ2-5; D possibly corresponds to TRBD2 (5 bases). V was pared by 5 bases and J by 1 base, with 8 bases between. The CDR3 contains 13 residues. Germline loops: CDR1 LNHNV, CDR2 YYDKDF (reference sequence). The CDR3 reads CATSVGLQETQYF. The DNA of the CDR3 is TGTGCCACCAGCGTCGGACTCCAAGAGACCCAGTACTTC.

The chain couples TRBV7-2 to TRBJ2-1, with TRBD2 identical over 8 bases. The CDR3 loop spans 12 amino acids. CDR1 is SGHTA, CDR2 FQGNSA, per germline. J gave up 10 bases and V 5 bases, and 4 bases lay outside the gene matches. The CDR3 DNA is TGTGCCAGCAGCCTTAGCGGGATAGAGCAGTTCTTC. Encoded protein: CASSLSGIEQFF.

The rearrangement uses TRBV4-1 and TRBJ2-2; 8 bases line up with TRBD1. Looked up from germline, CDR1 is MGHRA and CDR2 is YSYEKL. CDR3 size: 15 residues. The junction had 4 bases not matched to a gene; V was cut back by 4 bases and J by 3 bases. The CDR3 nucleotides read TGCGCCAGCAGCCCCGAGACAGGGGACACCGGGGAGCTGTTTTTT. As protein: CASSPETGDTGELFF.

The rearrangement links TRBV18 to TRBJ2-3, with 10 bases fitting TRBD2. The V and J ends lost 3 bases and 2 bases, in that order; junction bases with no gene match: 5. Germline V CDR1 and CDR2: KGHSH, LQKENI. The CDR3 totals 16 residues. The CDR3: CASSPGAGGPTDTQYF. CDR3 in DNA: TGTGCCAGCTCACCTGGAGCGGGAGGGCCCACAGATACGCAGTATTTT.

The chain couples TRBV7-9 to TRBJ1-3, with TRBD1 matching 8 bases. V lost 6 bases and J lost 2; bases outside the gene matches: 3. This CDR3 region has 14 residues. CDR1 is SEHNR and CDR2 is FQNEAQ in the germline V gene (reference sequence). CDR3 loop: CASRRQGTGNTIYF. The CDR3 bases are TGTGCCAGCAGAAGACAGGGGACTGGAAACACCATATATTTT.

The chain joins TRBV6-6 to TRBJ2-5, with D perhaps matching TRBD1 (7 bases). Trimming cost V 8 bases and J 5 bases, with 18 bases left between them. There are 14 residues in the CDR3. The germline gives CDR1 MNHNY, CDR2 SVGAGI (reference sequence). As DNA, the CDR3 is TGTGCCAGCGTCGGATGGAGGGGGCGGGAGACCCAGTACTTC. Amino acids: CASVGWRGRETQYF.

The V call is TRBV11-2, the J call TRBJ2-1, with a weak D call TRBD2 (6 bases). The CDR3 is 13 residues long. V lost 1 base, J lost 9 bases, and 10 bases lay in between. Germline CDR1 is SGHAT and CDR2 is FQNNGV. The CDR3: CASSLGGVSEQFF. Written as DNA, the CDR3 is TGTGCCAGCAGCTTAGGCGGGGTGAGTGAGCAGTTCTTC.

The V and J genes are TRBV30 and TRBJ1-2; no clear D gene. The V end lost 3 bases, the J end lost 4 bases, and 9 bases lay between the germline ends. In germline, CDR1 is GTSNPN, CDR2 SVGIG (reference sequence). The CDR3 runs to 12 residues. DNA of the CDR3: TGTGCCTGGAGCGCGAATACCTATGGCTACACCTTC. This gives the protein CAWSANTYGYTF. The entire variable domain, with the rest obtained from reference TRBV30 and TRBJ1-2, is as follows: SQTIHQWPATLVQPVGSPLSLECTVEGTSNPNLYWYRQAAGRGLQLLFYSVGIGQISSEVPQNLSASRPQDRQFILSSKKLLLSDSGFYLCAWSANTYGYTFGSGTRLTVV.

V is TRBV6-5 and J is TRBJ2-2, with 9 bases aligning to TRBD2. The CDR3 is 14 amino acids. Germline V lookup: CDR1 MNHEY, CDR2 SVGAGI. V lost 7 bases and J lost 5; bases outside the gene matches: 5. CDR3 bases: TGTGCCAGCATGCTAGCGGGAAGAACCGGGGAGCTGTTTTTT. It codes for CASMLAGRTGELFF.